These 20 T cell receptor beta chains came from one sample sequenced in a study of PD-L1 blockade in urothelial cancer. Produced via immunoSEQ multiplex PCR; TCRdb's table is partial and in-frame only. The sample yields about 74,000 clones, 84% seen once. Here the sequenced sample was PBMCs, taken around atezolizumab (anti-PD-L1) treatment. These receptors all stem from a man between 65 and 80 years old with urothelial cancer.

The chain carries TRBV28 and TRBJ1-2; tentatively, D is TRBD1 (6 bases). Germline V lookup: CDR1 MDHEN, CDR2 SYDVKM. Trimming shortened V by 5 bases and J by 3 bases, and 10 bases separated the two germline ends. There are 13 residues in the CDR3. The CDR3 spells CASSRQVHYGYTF. In DNA, the CDR3 is TGTGCCAGCAGTCGACAGGTGCACTATGGCTACACCTTC.

This rearrangement joins TRBV5-6 to TRBJ2-7, with 8 bases matching TRBD2. Germline CDR1 reads SGHDT; CDR2 reads YYEEEE. The CDR3 spans 16 residues. Trimming at V came to 4 bases and at J to 3 bases, leaving 12 bases not matched to a gene. CDR3 coding DNA: TGTGCCAGCAGCCCGGGAGGGAAGGGATTTGTCTACGAGCAGTACTTC. Translation gives CASSPGGKGFVYEQYF.

The rearrangement joins TRBV7-6 to TRBJ2-3; the D gene is possibly TRBD1 (6 bases). Germline assignment: CDR1 SGHVS and CDR2 FNYEAQ. Trimming removed 1 base at V and 5 bases at J, with 19 bases between. This CDR3 region has 17 residues. In DNA form, the CDR3 reads TGTGCCAGCAGCTTAGACTCGGGACATGGGGTAGGAGATACGCAGTATTTT. Its protein product is CASSLDSGHGVGDTQYF.

This clone appeared a few times. The chain has TRBV2 and TRBJ2-1; the match to TRBD2 covers 12 bases. The CDR3 runs to 15 residues. Germline CDR1 reads SNHLY; CDR2 reads FYNNEI. V was pared by 6 bases and J by 5 bases, with 5 bases of the junction left unmatched. CDR3 protein: CASSTLAGGNNEQFF. CDR3 bases: TGTGCCAGCAGCACTCTAGCGGGAGGGAACAATGAGCAGTTCTTC.

The chain links TRBV6-1 to TRBJ2-1; 12 nucleotides match TRBD2. This CDR3 spans 15 amino acids. The V and J ends lost 5 bases and 8 bases, in that order; junction bases with no gene match: 7. Germline V lookup: CDR1 MNHNS, CDR2 SASEGT. The CDR3 region is CASSRGLAGSDEQFF. The CDR3 bases are TGTGCCAGCAGTAGAGGACTAGCGGGAAGCGATGAGCAGTTCTTC.

This rearrangement joins TRBV4-1 to TRBJ2-1; 10 bases match TRBD2. Germline V gene data show CDR1 as MGHRA and CDR2 as YSYEKL. J was trimmed by 6 bases and V by 1 base; bases with no gene match: 6. The CDR3 is 16 residues long. The CDR3 DNA reads TGCGCCAGCAGCCAAGCTAGCGGGAGAGTTCGCAATGAGCAGTTCTTC. Translation gives CASSQASGRVRNEQFF.

This chain joins TRBV6-5 and TRBJ2-1, with D possibly being TRBD2 (7 bases). The CDR3 runs to 15 residues. The germline V and J ends were trimmed by 6 bases and 0 bases, with 12 bases remaining between them. In germline, CDR1 is MNHEY, CDR2 SVGAGI. The CDR3 bases are TGTGCCAGCAGGGAGGGGGGGAGCTCCTACAATGAGCAGTTCTTC. Its translation: CASREGGSSYNEQFF.

This chain uses TRBV10-3 with TRBJ2-2, with 8 bases lining up with TRBD2. The CDR3 consists of 15 residues. CDR1 and CDR2 (germline): ENHRY, SYGVKD. V shed 11 bases and J 0 bases; nucleotides not matched to a gene: 8. CDR3 sequence reads: CAVDTSGSNTGELFF. The CDR3 coding sequence is TGTGCCGTCGACACTAGCGGTTCGAACACCGGGGAGCTGTTTTTT.

The chain recombines TRBV9 with TRBJ2-1; D perhaps matches TRBD2 (6 bases). V was shortened by 5 bases and J by 3 bases, with 18 bases between the two germline ends. The CDR3 spans 16 residues. CDR1 and CDR2 from the germline V gene are SGDLS and YYNGEE. CDR3 in DNA: TGTGCCAGCAGTTTAATGGCTAGCGATAACTACAATGAGCAGTTCTTC. Translating it yields CASSLMASDNYNEQFF. Together with reference TRBV9 and TRBJ2-1, the CDR3 gives the full variable domain: DSGVTQTPKHLITATGQRVTLRCSPRSGDLSVYWYQQSLDQGLQFLIQYYNGEERAKGNILERFSAQQFPDLHSELNLSSLELGDSALYFCASSLMASDNYNEQFFGPGTRLTVL.

The chain links TRBV7-2 to TRBJ2-7, with 8 bases that match TRBD2. Germline V gene data show CDR1 as SGHTA and CDR2 as FQGNSA. Germline trimming cut 1 base from V and 2 bases from J; bases unmatched to any gene: 7. The CDR3 consists of 16 residues. CDR3 sequence (DNA): TGTGCCAGCAGCTTAGGGGTTGGACTAGCCCCCTACGAGCAGTACTTC. This gives the protein CASSLGVGLAPYEQYF. The full variable domain, rest sourced from reference TRBV7-2 and TRBJ2-7, is GAGVSQSPSNKVTEKGKDVELRCDPISGHTALYWYRQSLGQGLEFLIYFQGNSAPDKSGLPSDRFSAERTGGSVSTLTIQRTQQEDSAVYLCASSLGVGLAPYEQYFGPGTRLTVT.

Here the CDR3 reads CASSPLPEDFDSYEQYF. In DNA, the CDR3 is TGTGCCAGCTCACCACTCCCGGAGGACTTTGACTCCTACGAGCAGTACTTC. This chain links TRBV18 with TRBJ2-7, with D possibly matching TRBD2 (5 bases). V was clipped by 1 base and J by 0 bases, with 16 bases between them. Germline CDR1 reads KGHSH; CDR2 reads LQKENI. The CDR3 is made up of 17 amino acids.

The gene calls are TRBV11-2 and TRBJ1-3; D unresolved. V was clipped by 5 bases and J by 0 bases, with 14 bases between them. The CDR3 consists of 16 residues. The germline V gene encodes CDR1 SGHAT and CDR2 FQNNGV. CDR3 sequence (DNA): TGTGCCAGCAGCCGGAATCAGGCCGCCTCTGGAAACACCATATATTTT. It translates to CASSRNQAASGNTIYF. Full variable domain (missing parts from reference TRBV11-2 and TRBJ1-3): EAGVAQSPRYKIIEKRQSVAFWCNPISGHATLYWYQQILGQGPKLLIQFQNNGVVDDSQLPKDRFSAERLKGVDSTLKIQPAKLEDSAVYLCASSRNQAASGNTIYFGEGSWLTVV.

Only a few counts were recorded for this clone. The rearrangement joins TRBV4-1 to TRBJ1-3; D possibly corresponds to TRBD1 (6 bases). The germline CDR1 and CDR2 sequences are MGHRA and YSYEKL. Trimming left V 2 bases short and J 0 bases short, with 11 bases between. The CDR3 contains 16 residues. DNA of the CDR3: TGCGCCAGCAGCCAACAACAGGGAAGCTCTGGAAACACCATATATTTT. Encoded protein: CASSQQQGSSGNTIYF.

J is TRBJ2-1 and V is TRBV5-4; maybe TRBD1 (8 bases). V shed 6 bases and J shed 7 bases, with 23 bases lying between them. CDR1 is SGHNT and CDR2 is YYREEE in the germline V gene (reference sequence). The CDR3 length is 16 residues. The CDR3 loop is CASTGGGRGVINEQFF. The CDR3 region has the DNA TGTGCCAGCACAGGGGGCGGGAGAGGGGTTATAAATGAGCAGTTCTTC.

The rearrangement links TRBV28 to TRBJ2-4; 8 nucleotides match TRBD1. V was clipped by 5 bases and J by 9 bases; unmatched bases: 9. The CDR3 loop spans 14 amino acids. The V gene's germline CDR1 is MDHEN and CDR2 SYDVKM. CDR3 bases: TGTGCCAGCAGTAAGACAGGGGAAGGGGGCATTCAGTACTTC. It encodes CASSKTGEGGIQYF. The variable domain in full, with the rest retrieved from reference TRBV28 and TRBJ2-4, is DVKVTQSSRYLVKRTGEKVFLECVQDMDHENMFWYRQDPGLGLRLIYFSYDVKMKEKGDIPEGYSVSREKKERFSLILESASTNQTSMYLCASSKTGEGGIQYFGAGTRLSVL.

This rearrangement joins TRBV7-2 to TRBJ2-7; 10 bases are shared with TRBD1. CDR3 length: 15 residues. V dropped 1 base and J dropped 6; count of bases not matched to a gene: 6. Germline V gene lookup returns CDR1 SGHTA and CDR2 FQGNSA. In nucleotides, the CDR3 is TGTGCCAGCAGCTTAGATGGGACAGGGGACTCCGAGCAGTACTTC. Its translation is CASSLDGTGDSEQYF.

The chain employs TRBV28 and TRBJ1-2; a possible D gene is TRBD1 (6 bases). The CDR3 totals 14 residues. Germline loops: CDR1 MDHEN, CDR2 SYDVKM. V lost 9 bases to trimming and J lost 6 bases, with 20 bases between them. Here the CDR3 DNA reads TGTGCCAGTGCGACCGGGACATATAGGGATGGCTACACCTTC. Its translation: CASATGTYRDGYTF.

To note about this clone: A read error may account for a junction end that differs from germline. This chain joins TRBV29-1 and TRBJ2-1; D is possibly TRBD2 (6 bases). Germline CDR1 is SQVTM and CDR2 is ANQGSEA. The CDR3 is 15 amino acids. The CDR3 DNA reads as TGCAGCGTCGAAGGTGCGGGACGGTCCTACAATGAGCAGTTCTTC. Protein: CSVEGAGRSYNEQFF.

In its sample, this clone was seen once. The chain has TRBV28 and TRBJ1-5; 10 nucleotides match TRBD1. The CDR3 runs to 14 residues. With 5 bases clipped from V and 5 bases from J, the junction kept 3 bases outside the gene matches. Germline V gene lookup returns CDR1 MDHEN and CDR2 SYDVKM. CDR3 sequence (DNA): TGTGCCAGCAGTAGGGACAGGGGACATCAGCCCCAGCATTTT. This gives the protein CASSRDRGHQPQHF.

V usage is TRBV19 and J usage is TRBJ2-5; D may be TRBD2 (6 bases). Germline CDR1 and CDR2: LNHDA and SQIVND (reference sequence). Trimming removed 2 bases from V and 2 bases from J, with 15 bases in between. This CDR3 is 16 amino acids long. CDR3 residues: CASSIKVGLAQETQYF. The CDR3 DNA is TGTGCCAGTAGTATAAAAGTGGGACTCGCGCAAGAGACCCAGTACTTC.